The entry below gives a single TCR beta chain sequence along with its context. No cognate antigen has been identified for it. Base qualities were left out, and no much larger clone turns up one base away. These data are taken from a study of beta chain features in type 1 diabetes (dated by TCRdb to the late 2010s). The study in broad terms: Patients and healthy donors did not differ in mean age, gender distribution, total cell number or subset yield. Regulatory and stem cell-like memory subsets were obtained from only 8 patients and roughly 8 healthy donors, while naive and central memory subsets were obtained from all 30 or so donors. A total of roughly 98,000,000 sorted cells were examined across all samples, and RNA yield correlated strongly with the number of cells per subset. In the study, TCRB repertoires of sorted circulating CD4+ T cell subsets from recently diagnosed type 1 diabetes patients were compared with those of matched healthy donors.

A single peripheral blood draw of 95 to 150 mL on average was collected from each donor into heparinised tubes. Using a panel that included CD45RO, CCR7, CD25, CD127, CD95 and CD27, naive, central memory, regulatory and stem cell-like memory CD4+ T cells were sorted on a BD FACSAria II. All sorted populations exceeded 95% purity. PBMCs were isolated right away by Lymphoprep density gradient centrifugation and were stained directly, without culture. So that batch effects would be minimized, each experiment stained and sorted samples in pairs, pairing one healthy donor with one patient. Results the study describes overall, beyond this receptor: PCR might favor shorter templates, but patient and control samples were amplified and corrected together, so any skew would affect both groups equally. At VDJ recombination sites, type 1 diabetes patients had fewer insertions and more deleted nucleotides, which implies abnormalities in thymic rearrangement. Because cDNA was sequenced instead of genomic DNA, highly expressing activated cells could be over-represented, though the groups showed no difference in activation or CD3 levels. Naive, central memory and regulatory TCRB repertoires appeared to be more alike among patients than among healthy donors. Type 1 diabetes patients showed a moderate but significant shortening of TCRB CDR3 length in all four CD4+ subsets. Because the HLA sub-analyses included only small numbers of individuals, any influence of HLA type on TCRB rearrangement was left unresolved.

The CDR3 covers 15 residues, taking in both the cysteine and the phenylalanine. Solely the CDR3 DNA is kept, with 45 bases framed from the first base. Sequences KGHSY (CDR1) and FQNENV (CDR2) are obtained from the germline V gene. The germline V and J ends show losses of 4 bases and 3 bases respectively, and no gene match explains 6 bases of the junction. All of the isolated RNA was reverse transcribed with the High Capacity cDNA Reverse Transcription Kit, so expressed TCRB transcripts were sequenced. Naive, central memory and regulatory T cell samples underwent deep immunoSEQ sequencing, averaging roughly 3.4 million total reads per sample. Sorted cells were lysed in RLT buffer and RNA was extracted with DNase-treated RNeasy Micro or Mini kits, depending on cell number. To prevent cross-contamination, every cell subset was processed on its own, while patient and healthy donor samples were processed together. The immunoSEQ multiplex PCR was used to amplify TCRB sequences from cDNA, yielding 87-bp fragments that span the CDR3 region. Sequencing of the amplicons was performed on the Illumina HiSeq platform. The authors' analysis ran thus. PCR bias was computationally corrected using synthetic template baselines, reads within Hamming distance 2 were collapsed, and singletons that could not be merged were discarded. Reads were aligned to IMGT to assign V, D and J genes, CDR3 length, and insertions or deletions at six rearrangement sites. Clonotype counts were normalized to sorted cell number within each subset before computing true diversity and Gini coefficients with the tcR R package. The overlap coefficient, calculated on TCRB nucleotide sequences, was used to measure repertoire sharing. As a proxy for the pre-selection repertoire, out-of-frame TCRB sequences from naive cells were analyzed. TCRdb took over this immuneACCESS table, retaining in-frame rearrangements with V and J assigned. Such tables are incomplete; in checked studies, under half of the missing clones stem from an unresolved V gene, and the remainder is unexplained. The V and J calls and the clone size are those of that table, but D and trimming were determined from the DNA. In this sample the table shows 150,000 or so clones, more than 60% of which occur a single time. Nearly 0.09% of the sample belongs to the ten largest clones.

The receptor was derived from a man aged 25-45 years with type 1 diabetes. The chain joins TRBV16 to TRBJ1-5; TRBD1 agrees with 7 junctional bases. Sequencing was performed on naive CD4+ T cells from blood. This specimen's cell subset or site label, interpreted: true naive CD4+ T cells. The CDR3 loop reads CASSLDRVSNQPQHF. The DNA sequence follows: TGTGCCAGCAGCCTCGACAGGGTCTCCAATCAGCCCCAGCATTTT. With all but the CDR3 taken from the reference TRBV16 and TRBJ1-5 genes, the full variable domain is: GEEVAQTPKHLVRGEGQKAKLYCAPIKGHSYVFWYQQVLKNEFKFLISFQNENVFDETGMPKERFSAKCLPNSPCSLEIQATKLEDSAVYFCASSLDRVSNQPQHFGDGTRLSIL.